The following is a T cell receptor (beta chain) sequence with its context. The junction had 6 bases not matched to a gene; V was cut back by 6 bases and J by 0 bases. The length of the CDR3 is 14 residues. CDR1 and CDR2 (germline): DFQATT, SNEGSKA (reference sequence). Time point defined: patch test 3, about 24 weeks after DPC sensitization. Specified treatment: therapeutic diphenylcyclopropenone sensitization with weekly scalp DPC. Blood was drawn before each patch test was applied. These data originate in a study of human T cells and chemical hapten exposure. Study background: Sensitization involved placing 2% DPC onto a 2 cm by 2 cm region of upper inner arm skin. The cohort included alopecia areata under or over 50% scalp, totalis and universalis.

In TCRdb, the RACE reads were re-called with MiXCR into one record per CDR3 protein. The sample lists 150,000 to 200,000 distinct CDR3 sequences; 24% were seen once. The chain has TRBV20-1 and TRBJ2-7; TRBD1 aligns across 9 bases. This specimen was whole blood, taken in connection with sensitization to the hapten diphenylcyclopropenone (DPC). This TCR derives from a woman in her forties with alopecia areata. Some clones in this sample may be carry-over from other donors' samples. The CDR3 loop is CSAIDRGASYEQYF. CDR3 sequence (DNA): TGCAGTGCCATTGACAGGGGGGCCTCCTACGAGCAGTACTTC.